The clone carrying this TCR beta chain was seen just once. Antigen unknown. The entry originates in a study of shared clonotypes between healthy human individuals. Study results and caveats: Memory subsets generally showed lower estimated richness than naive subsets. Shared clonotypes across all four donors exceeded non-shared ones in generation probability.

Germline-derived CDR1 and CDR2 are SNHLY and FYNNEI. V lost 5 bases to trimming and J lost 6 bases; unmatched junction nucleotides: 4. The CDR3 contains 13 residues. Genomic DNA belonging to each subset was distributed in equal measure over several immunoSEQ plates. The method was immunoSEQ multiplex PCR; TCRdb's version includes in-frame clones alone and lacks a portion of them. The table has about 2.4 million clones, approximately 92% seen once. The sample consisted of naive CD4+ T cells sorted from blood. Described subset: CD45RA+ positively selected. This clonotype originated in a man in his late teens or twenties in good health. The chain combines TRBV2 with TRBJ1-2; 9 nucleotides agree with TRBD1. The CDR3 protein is CASSRTGENGYTF. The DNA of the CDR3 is TGTGCCAGCAGTCGGACAGGGGAAAATGGCTACACCTTC.